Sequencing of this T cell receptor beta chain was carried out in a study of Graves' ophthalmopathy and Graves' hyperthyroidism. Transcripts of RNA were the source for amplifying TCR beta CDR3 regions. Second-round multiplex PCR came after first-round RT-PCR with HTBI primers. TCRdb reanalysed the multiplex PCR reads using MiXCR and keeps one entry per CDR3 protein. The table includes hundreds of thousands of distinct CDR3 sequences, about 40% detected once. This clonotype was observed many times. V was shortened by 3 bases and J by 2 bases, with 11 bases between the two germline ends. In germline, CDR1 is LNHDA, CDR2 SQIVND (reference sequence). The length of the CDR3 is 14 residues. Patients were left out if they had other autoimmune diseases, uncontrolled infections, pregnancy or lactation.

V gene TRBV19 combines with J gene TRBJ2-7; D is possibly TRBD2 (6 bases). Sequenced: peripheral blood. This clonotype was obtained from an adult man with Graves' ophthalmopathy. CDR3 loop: CASSIDGTPYEQYF. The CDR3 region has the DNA TGTGCCAGTAGTATTGACGGGACTCCCTACGAGCAGTACTTC.